This is a list of T cell receptor beta chains from one sample in a study of response to subunit inactivated influenza vaccine. TCRdb itself ran the RT-PCR reads through MiXCR, one entry per CDR3 protein. The sample has 800,000 or so distinct CDR3 sequences, roughly 20% seen once. Sequenced here: PBMCs from blood, sampled around 5 days after vaccination. These receptors all come from a man aged 50-59 years who received an inactivated influenza vaccine. CDR3s leave out the opening cysteine and the closing phenylalanine or tryptophan.

v_call,j_call,cdr3_length,cdr3_aa
TRBV20-1,TRBJ2-5,10,SARGYQETQY
TRBV5-1,TRBJ2-7,12,VSSPEGGIYEQY
TRBV4-1,TRBJ2-7,13,ASSQDEGRMWEQY
TRBV5-1,TRBJ2-1,13,ASTRTSGGDGEQF
TRBV9,TRBJ2-5,12,ASSARGSQETQY
TRBV12-3/TRBV12-4,TRBJ1-1,11,ASSLNGGFEAF
TRBV5-1,TRBJ2-7,12,ASGSGQGPYEQY
TRBV28,TRBJ2-5,12,ASSPLADQETQY
TRBV6-1,TRBJ2-5,11,ASSKGQGETQY
TRBV12-3/TRBV12-4,TRBJ2-7,13,ASRSRLAGVYEQY
TRBV5-1,TRBJ2-1,14,ASSPIPGLGAHEQF
TRBV9,TRBJ2-3,11,ASSPPSGGTQY
TRBV4-3,TRBJ2-4,14,ASSQDQGQGGNIQY
TRBV20-1,TRBJ1-2,10,SAPRDRPLST
TRBV12-3/TRBV12-4,TRBJ1-1,15,ASSQTPIGRGNTEAF
TRBV4-2,TRBJ2-2,13,ASRTGTANTGELF
TRBV19,TRBJ2-7,11,ASRDRGSYEQY
TRBV6-2/TRBV6-3,TRBJ2-5,13,ASSPEWQGRKTQY
TRBV29-1,TRBJ1-2,10,SVEAGRAGYT
TRBV7-9,TRBJ2-4,12,ASSLSGFKNIQY
TRBV7-2,TRBJ2-7,14,ASSLGISLSSYEQY
TRBV12-3/TRBV12-4,TRBJ2-5,15,ASSPEEWGDGQETQY
TRBV7-7,TRBJ2-7,12,ASSLEDRAGEQY
TRBV4-1,TRBJ2-3,15,ASSQTGTSEIPDTQY
TRBV6-2/TRBV6-3,TRBJ2-6,16,ASSYPGQFRTGANVLT
TRBV7-9,TRBJ1-1,11,ASSPDANTEAF
TRBV7-2,TRBJ2-3,12,ASSLATGADTQY
TRBV20-1,TRBJ2-1,13,SAHGTSGGWNEQF
TRBV5-1,TRBJ2-7,12,ASSLGANSYEQY
TRBV9,TRBJ2-1,10,ASSPSLGEQF
TRBV7-6,TRBJ2-3,17,ASSFTDDLAGWGTDTQY
TRBV12-3/TRBV12-4,TRBJ1-5,12,ASRSGTDNQPQH
TRBV20-1,TRBJ1-1,10,SARQDLAEAF
TRBV4-2,TRBJ2-5,13,ASSQGAGRQETQY
TRBV20-1,TRBJ1-4,11,SARGTGNEKLF
TRBV7-2,TRBJ2-5,14,ASSFSSGRSGETQY
TRBV15,TRBJ2-2,12,ATSREGVPGELF
TRBV4-3,TRBJ2-2,14,ASSLRDRAGTGELF
TRBV5-1,TRBJ2-7,14,ASSLVGTSGRYEQY
TRBV5-5,TRBJ2-1,13,ASSPGTGYYNEQF